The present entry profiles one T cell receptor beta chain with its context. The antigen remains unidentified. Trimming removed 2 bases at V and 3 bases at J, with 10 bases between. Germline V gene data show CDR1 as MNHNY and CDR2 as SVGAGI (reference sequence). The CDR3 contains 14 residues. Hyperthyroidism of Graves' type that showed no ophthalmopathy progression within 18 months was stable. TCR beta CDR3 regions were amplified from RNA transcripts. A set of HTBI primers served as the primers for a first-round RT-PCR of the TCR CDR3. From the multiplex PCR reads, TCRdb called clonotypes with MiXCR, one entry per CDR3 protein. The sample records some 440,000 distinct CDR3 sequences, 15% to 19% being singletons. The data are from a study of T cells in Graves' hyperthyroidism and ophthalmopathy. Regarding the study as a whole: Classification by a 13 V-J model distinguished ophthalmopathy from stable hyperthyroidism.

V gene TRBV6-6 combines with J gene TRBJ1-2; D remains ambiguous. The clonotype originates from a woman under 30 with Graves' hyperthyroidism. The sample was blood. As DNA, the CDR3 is TGTGCCAGCAGTTACGCCGGGGAATACTATGGCTACACCTTC. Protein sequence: CASSYAGEYYGYTF.